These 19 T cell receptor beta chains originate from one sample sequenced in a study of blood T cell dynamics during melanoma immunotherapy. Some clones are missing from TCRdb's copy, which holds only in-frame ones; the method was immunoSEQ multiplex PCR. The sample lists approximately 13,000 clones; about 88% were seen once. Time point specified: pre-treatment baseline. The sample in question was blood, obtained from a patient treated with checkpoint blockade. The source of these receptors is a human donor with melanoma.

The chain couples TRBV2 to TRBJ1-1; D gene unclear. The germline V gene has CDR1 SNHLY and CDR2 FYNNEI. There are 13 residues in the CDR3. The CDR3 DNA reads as TGTGCGATACCCATCGGGGAGAACACTGAAGCTTTCTTT. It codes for CAIPIGENTEAFF.

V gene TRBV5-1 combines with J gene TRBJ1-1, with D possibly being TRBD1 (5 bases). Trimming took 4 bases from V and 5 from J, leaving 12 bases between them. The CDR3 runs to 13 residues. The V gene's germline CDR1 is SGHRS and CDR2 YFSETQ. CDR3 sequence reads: CASSRTGGTEAFF. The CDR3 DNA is TGCGCCAGCAGCCGGACGGGGGGGACTGAAGCTTTCTTT.

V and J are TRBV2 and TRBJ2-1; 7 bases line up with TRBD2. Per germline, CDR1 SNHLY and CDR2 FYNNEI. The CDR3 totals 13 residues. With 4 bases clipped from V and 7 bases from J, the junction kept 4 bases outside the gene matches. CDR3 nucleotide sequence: TGTGCCAGCAGTGCCTCGCGGGGGAATGAGCAGTTCTTC. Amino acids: CASSASRGNEQFF.

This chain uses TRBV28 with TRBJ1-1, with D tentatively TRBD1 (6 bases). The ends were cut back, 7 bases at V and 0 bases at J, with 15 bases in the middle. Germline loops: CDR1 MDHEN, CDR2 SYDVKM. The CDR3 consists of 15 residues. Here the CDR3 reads CASTPGGDMNTEAFF. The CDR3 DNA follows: TGTGCCAGCACCCCGGGAGGGGACATGAACACTGAAGCTTTCTTT. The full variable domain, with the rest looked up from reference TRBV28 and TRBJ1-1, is DVKVTQSSRYLVKRTGEKVFLECVQDMDHENMFWYRQDPGLGLRLIYFSYDVKMKEKGDIPEGYSVSREKKERFSLILESASTNQTSMYLCASTPGGDMNTEAFFGQGTRLTVV.

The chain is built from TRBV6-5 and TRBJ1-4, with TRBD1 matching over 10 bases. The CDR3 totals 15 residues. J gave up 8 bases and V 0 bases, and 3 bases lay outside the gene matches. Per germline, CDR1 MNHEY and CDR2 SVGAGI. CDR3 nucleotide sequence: TGTGCCAGCAGTTACTCCGGGACAGGGGACGAAAAACTGTTTTTT. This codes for CASSYSGTGDEKLFF.

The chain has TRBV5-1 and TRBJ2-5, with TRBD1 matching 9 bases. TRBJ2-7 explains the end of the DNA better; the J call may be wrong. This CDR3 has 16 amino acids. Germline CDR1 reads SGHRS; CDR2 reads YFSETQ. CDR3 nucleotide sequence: TGCGCCAGCAGCGCGAAGGGGACAGGGATCGTTGACGAGCAGTACTTC. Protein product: CASSAKGTGIVDEQYF.

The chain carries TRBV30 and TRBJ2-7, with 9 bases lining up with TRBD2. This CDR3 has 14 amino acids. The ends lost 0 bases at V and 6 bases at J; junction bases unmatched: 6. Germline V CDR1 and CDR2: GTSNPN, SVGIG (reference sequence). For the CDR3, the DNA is TGTGCCTGGAGTGTACTAGCGGGTGCCTTCGAGCAGTACTTC. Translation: CAWSVLAGAFEQYF.

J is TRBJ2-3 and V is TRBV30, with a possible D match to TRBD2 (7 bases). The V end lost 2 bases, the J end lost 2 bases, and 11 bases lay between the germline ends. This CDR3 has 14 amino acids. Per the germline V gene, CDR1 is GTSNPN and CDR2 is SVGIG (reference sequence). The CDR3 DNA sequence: TGTGCCTGGAGTAAGGCGGGGGCCACAGATACGCAGTATTTT. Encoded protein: CAWSKAGATDTQYF.

The DNA of the CDR3 is TGTGCCAGCTCACCAAAGGATACCCAGTACTTC. Protein: CASSPKDTQYF. V and J are TRBV18 and TRBJ2-5; D is undetermined. There are 11 residues in the CDR3. V dropped 2 bases and J dropped 8 bases, with 6 bases sitting between them. The germline gives CDR1 KGHSH, CDR2 LQKENI. Drawing the rest from reference TRBV18 and TRBJ2-5, the complete variable domain is NAGVMQNPRHLVRRRGQEARLRCSPMKGHSHVYWYRQLPEEGLKFMVYLQKENIIDESGMPKERFSAEFPKEGPSILRIQQVVRGDSAAYFCASSPKDTQYFGPGTRLLVL.

CDR3 amino acids: CSVAGGARGEKLFF. CDR3 in DNA: TGCAGCGTTGCTGGGGGGGCCAGGGGCGAAAAACTGTTTTTT. The V gene is TRBV29-1, the J gene TRBJ1-4; the D gene is possibly TRBD1 (6 bases). Per the germline V gene, CDR1 is SQVTM and CDR2 is ANQGSEA. Deletions cut 4 bases from V and 8 bases from J, with 17 bases between. The CDR3 loop spans 14 amino acids.

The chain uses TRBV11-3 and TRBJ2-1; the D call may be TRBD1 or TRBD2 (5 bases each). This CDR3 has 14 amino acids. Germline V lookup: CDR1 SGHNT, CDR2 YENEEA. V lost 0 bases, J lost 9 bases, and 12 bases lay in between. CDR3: CASSLDGAHSEQFF. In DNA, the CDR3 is TGTGCCAGCAGCTTAGACGGGGCCCACAGTGAGCAGTTCTTC. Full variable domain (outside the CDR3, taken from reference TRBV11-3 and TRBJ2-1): EAGVVQSPRYKIIEKKQPVAFWCNPISGHNTLYWYLQNLGQGPELLIRYENEEAVDDSQLPKDRFSAERLKGVDSTLKIQPAELGDSAVYLCASSLDGAHSEQFFGPGTRLTVL.

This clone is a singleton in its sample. The CDR3 DNA reads TGCGCCAGCAGCTCGGGGACTAGCGGGAGCACCGGGGAGCTGTTTTTT. It codes for CASSSGTSGSTGELFF. This chain joins TRBV5-1 and TRBJ2-2, with 14 positions matching TRBD2. V trimming: 3 bases; J trimming: 4 bases; junction bases outside the gene matches: 2. The germline V gene has CDR1 SGHRS and CDR2 YFSETQ. The CDR3 has 16 residues.

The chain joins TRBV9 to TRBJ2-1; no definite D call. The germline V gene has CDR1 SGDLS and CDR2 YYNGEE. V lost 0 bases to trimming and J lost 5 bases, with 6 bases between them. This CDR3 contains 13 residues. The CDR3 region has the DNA TGTGCCAGCAGCGTAGCACCTAACAATGAGCAGTTCTTC. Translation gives CASSVAPNNEQFF.

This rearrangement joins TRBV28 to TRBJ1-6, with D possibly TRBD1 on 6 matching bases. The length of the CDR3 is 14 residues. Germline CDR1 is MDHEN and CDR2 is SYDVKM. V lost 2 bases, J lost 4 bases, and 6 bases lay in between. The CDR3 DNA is TGTGCCAGCAGTTTAGGACAGTATAATTCACCCCTCCACTTT. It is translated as CASSLGQYNSPLHF.

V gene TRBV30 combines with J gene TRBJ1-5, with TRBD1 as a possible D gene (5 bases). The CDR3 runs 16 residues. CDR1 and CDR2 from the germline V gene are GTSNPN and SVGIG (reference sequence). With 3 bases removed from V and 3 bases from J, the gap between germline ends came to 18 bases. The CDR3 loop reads CAWRVPWGSTNQPQHF. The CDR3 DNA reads TGTGCCTGGAGGGTGCCCTGGGGCAGTACCAATCAGCCCCAGCATTTT.

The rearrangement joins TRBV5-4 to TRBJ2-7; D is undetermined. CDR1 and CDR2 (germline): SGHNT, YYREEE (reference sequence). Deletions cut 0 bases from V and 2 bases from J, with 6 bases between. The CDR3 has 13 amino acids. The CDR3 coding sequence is TGTGCCAGCAGCTTGGGTGGGACCTACGAGCAGTACTTC. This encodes CASSLGGTYEQYF.

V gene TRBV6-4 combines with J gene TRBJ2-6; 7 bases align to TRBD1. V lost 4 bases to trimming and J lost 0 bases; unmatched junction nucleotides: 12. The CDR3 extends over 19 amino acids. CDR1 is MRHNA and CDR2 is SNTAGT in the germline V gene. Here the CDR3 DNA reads TGTGCCAGCAGTGGGAGACAGACAGGGTCGTCCTCTGGGGCCAACGTCCTGACTTTC. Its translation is CASSGRQTGSSSGANVLTF.

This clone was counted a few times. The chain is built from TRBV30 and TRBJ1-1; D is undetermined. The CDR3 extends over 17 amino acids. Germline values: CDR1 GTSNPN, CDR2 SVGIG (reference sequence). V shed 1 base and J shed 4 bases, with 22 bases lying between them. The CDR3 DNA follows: TGTGCCTGGAGTGCAGGTAGGACGGGCAGTCTGAGCACTGAAGCTTTCTTT. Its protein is CAWSAGRTGSLSTEAFF.

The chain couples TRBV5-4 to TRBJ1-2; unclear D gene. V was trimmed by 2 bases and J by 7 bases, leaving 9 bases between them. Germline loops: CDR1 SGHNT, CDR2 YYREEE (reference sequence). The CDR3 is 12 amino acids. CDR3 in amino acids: CASSLTGSGYTF. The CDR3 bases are TGTGCCAGCAGCTTAACCGGGTCTGGCTACACCTTC.